This entry lists 4 T cell receptor beta chains sequenced from one sample in a study of regulatory T cells in long-lasting Graves disease. Libraries of TCR beta came from iRepertoire HTBI primers plus Arm-PCR of CDR3 regions. TCRdb ran MiXCR on the multiplex PCR reads and lists one entry per CDR3 protein. The sample has fewer than 450,000 distinct CDR3 sequences, over 14% seen once. Regarding time point: newly diagnosed GD, antithyroid drugs for less than 3 months. Researchers made the TCR library from RNA that was extracted from PBMCs. Another study also made use of these data, one on T cells in Graves' hyperthyroidism and ophthalmopathy.

Sequencing used peripheral blood mononuclear cells (PBMCs), obtained at new diagnosis, from a patient treated with antithyroid drugs. These receptors were collected from a woman between 40 and 50 years old with Graves disease.

This rearrangement joins TRBV10-3 to TRBJ2-7; the match to TRBD2 covers 13 bases. Germline CDR1 is ENHRY and CDR2 is SYGVKD. The ends lost 3 bases at V and 4 bases at J; junction bases unmatched: 3. The CDR3 consists of 15 residues. CDR3 protein: CAISDPTSGRYEQYV. The CDR3 nucleotides are TGTGCCATCAGTGACCCGACTAGCGGGAGGTACGAGCAGTACGTC.

This clonotype was seen at least ten times. The rearrangement uses TRBV7-6 and TRBJ2-5; maybe TRBD1 (5 bases). Trimming removed 1 base from V and 5 bases from J, with 14 bases in between. Germline V gene data show CDR1 as SGHVS and CDR2 as FNYEAQ. CDR3 length equals 15 residues. CDR3 loop: CASSLVGRDRETQYF. DNA for the CDR3: TGTGCCAGCAGCTTAGTAGGCAGGGATAGGGAGACCCAGTACTTC.

In its sample, this clonotype was seen a few times. The genes are TRBV29-1 and TRBJ2-3; perhaps TRBD1 as D (5 bases). The germline V gene has CDR1 SQVTM and CDR2 ANQGSEA. V was cut by 4 bases and J by 6 bases, with 14 bases left in between. The CDR3 extends over 13 amino acids. The CDR3 nucleotides read TGCAGCGTTGTGGGGCCCGGCGGCGATACGCAGTATTTT. It specifies CSVVGPGGDTQYF.

J is TRBJ2-1 and V is TRBV5-6; 10 bases line up with TRBD1. In germline, CDR1 is SGHDT, CDR2 YYEEEE. V was clipped by 3 bases and J by 8 bases; unmatched bases: 5. This CDR3 region has 14 residues. For the CDR3, the DNA is TGTGCCAGCAGCTGGACGACAGGGGGCGATGAGCAGTTCTTC. Translation: CASSWTTGGDEQFF.